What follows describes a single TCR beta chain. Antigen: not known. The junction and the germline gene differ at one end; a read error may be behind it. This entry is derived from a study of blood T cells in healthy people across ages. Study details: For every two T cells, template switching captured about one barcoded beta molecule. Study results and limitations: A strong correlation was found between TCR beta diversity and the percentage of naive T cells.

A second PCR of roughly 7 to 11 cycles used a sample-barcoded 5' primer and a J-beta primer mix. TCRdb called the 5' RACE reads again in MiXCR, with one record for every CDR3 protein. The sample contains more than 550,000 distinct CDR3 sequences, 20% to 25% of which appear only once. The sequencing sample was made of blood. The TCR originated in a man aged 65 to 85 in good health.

The CDR3 DNA is TGTGCCAGCAGCCAAGATAAGCTGGGAGACTTC. Its protein is CASSQDKLGDF. This chain links TRBV3-1 with TRBJ2-5, with a weak D call TRBD2 (5 bases). CDR3 length equals 11 residues. The germline V gene encodes CDR1 LGHDT and CDR2 YNNKEL (reference sequence).